This is a list of T cell receptor beta chains from one sample in a study of T cell responses to AZD1222 COVID-19 vaccine. TCRdb's table, derived via immunoSEQ multiplex PCR, lists solely in-frame clones and lacks some. The data contain around 150,000 clones, about 88% of them singletons. The sample here was peripheral blood, taken on day 0 of AZD1222 vaccination. Receptor source: an adult in good health. The CDR3 runs from the conserved cysteine through the conserved F or W. A D gene is named only where the DNA matches it firmly. Rows may omit the clone size; those that give it use once, few, many or a size class.

CDR3nt: TGTGCCAGCAGCCCTGCCGGGCAGCCCCAGCATTTT
CDR3aa: CASSPAGQPQHF
d_gene: .
abundance: .
v_gene: TRBV28
j_gene: TRBJ1-5

CDR3nt: TGTGCCAGCAGTGAAGCTGGGGGGCCTCAGCCCCAGCATTTT
CDR3aa: CASSEAGGPQPQHF
d_gene: .
abundance: .
v_gene: TRBV6-1
j_gene: TRBJ1-5

CDR3nt: TGCGCCAGCAGCCCGGACCAAGGCCAGTACTTC
CDR3aa: CASSPDQGQYF
d_gene: .
abundance: .
v_gene: TRBV5-1
j_gene: TRBJ2-5

CDR3nt: TGTGCCAGCCTGGGACTAGCCAGAACCGGGGAGCTGTTTTTT
CDR3aa: CASLGLARTGELFF
d_gene: TRBD2
abundance: .
v_gene: TRBV6-5
j_gene: TRBJ2-2

CDR3nt: TGTGCCAGCAGCGCCAAATTGCAGTATGGCTACACCTTC
CDR3aa: CASSAKLQYGYTF
d_gene: .
abundance: .
v_gene: TRBV5-4
j_gene: TRBJ1-2

CDR3nt: TGTGCCAGCAGTTTGGCCAGGAACACCGGGGAGCTGTTTTTT
CDR3aa: CASSLARNTGELFF
d_gene: .
abundance: once
v_gene: TRBV11-3
j_gene: TRBJ2-2

CDR3nt: TGCGCCAGCAGCAGGGACAGGGTCAGCACAGATACGCAGTATTTT
CDR3aa: CASSRDRVSTDTQYF
d_gene: TRBD1
abundance: .
v_gene: TRBV5-1
j_gene: TRBJ2-3

CDR3nt: TGTGCCAGCAGAAAAGTAGGGGCAGGCGAGCAGTACTTC
CDR3aa: CASRKVGAGEQYF
d_gene: .
abundance: .
v_gene: TRBV27
j_gene: TRBJ2-7

CDR3nt: TGTGCCAGCCCGGGACAGAACTATGGCTACACCTTC
CDR3aa: CASPGQNYGYTF
d_gene: TRBD1
abundance: few
v_gene: TRBV6-5
j_gene: TRBJ1-2

CDR3nt: TGCAGCGTTGAGGTGAGGAATGGCTACACCTTC
CDR3aa: CSVEVRNGYTF
d_gene: .
abundance: .
v_gene: TRBV29-1
j_gene: TRBJ1-2

CDR3nt: TGTGCCAGCAGGAGTCAGAACCTCCTACAGGGAAAGGAGCAGTTCTTC
CDR3aa: CASRSQNLLQGKEQFF
d_gene: .
abundance: .
v_gene: TRBV28
j_gene: TRBJ2-1

CDR3nt: TGCGCCAGCAGCTTGGCCCTATCAAAAGAGACCCAGTACTTC
CDR3aa: CASSLALSKETQYF
d_gene: .
abundance: .
v_gene: TRBV5-1
j_gene: TRBJ2-5

CDR3nt: TGCGCCAGCAGCTTGGAGCCCGGTACCTACGAGCAGTACTTC
CDR3aa: CASSLEPGTYEQYF
d_gene: .
abundance: .
v_gene: TRBV5-1
j_gene: TRBJ2-7

CDR3nt: TGTGCCACGACCGGGGACAGGGGAGGGCAGCCCCAGCATTTT
CDR3aa: CATTGDRGGQPQHF
d_gene: TRBD1
abundance: .
v_gene: TRBV10-3
j_gene: TRBJ1-5

CDR3nt: TGTGCCAGCAGCTTAGGACAGCCAGGGTCCTACGAGCAGTACTTC
CDR3aa: CASSLGQPGSYEQYF
d_gene: .
abundance: once
v_gene: TRBV11-3
j_gene: TRBJ2-7